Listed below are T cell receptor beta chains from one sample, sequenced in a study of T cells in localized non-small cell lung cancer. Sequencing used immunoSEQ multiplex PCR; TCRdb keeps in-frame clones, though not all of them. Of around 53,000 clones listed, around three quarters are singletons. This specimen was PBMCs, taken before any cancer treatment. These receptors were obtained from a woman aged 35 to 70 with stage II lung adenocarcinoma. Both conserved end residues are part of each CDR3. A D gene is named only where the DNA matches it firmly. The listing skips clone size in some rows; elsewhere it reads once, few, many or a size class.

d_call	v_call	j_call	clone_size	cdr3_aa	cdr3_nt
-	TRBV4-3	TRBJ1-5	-	CASSQDNRMSNQPQHF	TGCGCCAGCAGCCAAGATAATAGGATGAGCAATCAGCCCCAGCATTTT
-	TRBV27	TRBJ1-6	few	CASWGADGSPLHF	TGTGCCAGCTGGGGGGCCGATGGGTCACCCCTCCACTTT
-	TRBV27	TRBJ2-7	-	CASRTFNSYEQYF	TGTGCCAGCAGAACATTCAACTCCTACGAGCAGTACTTC
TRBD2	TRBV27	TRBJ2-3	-	CASSLTSGFSDTQYF	TGTGCCAGCAGTTTGACTAGCGGGTTTTCGGATACGCAGTATTTT
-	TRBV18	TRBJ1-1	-	CASSPLRQDDTEAFF	TGTGCCAGCTCACCCTTACGACAGGACGACACTGAAGCTTTCTTT
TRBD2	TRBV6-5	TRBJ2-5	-	CASSYKSGGQETQYF	TGTGCCAGCAGTTATAAAAGCGGGGGGCAAGAGACCCAGTACTTC
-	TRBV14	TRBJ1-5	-	CASSPRVGQPQHF	TGTGCCAGCAGCCCCAGGGTTGGTCAGCCCCAGCATTTT
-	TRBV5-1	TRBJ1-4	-	CASSWRDGNEKLFF	TGCGCCAGCAGCTGGAGGGACGGTAATGAAAAACTGTTTTTT
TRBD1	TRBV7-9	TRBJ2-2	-	CASSLASGGQAGELFF	TGTGCCAGCAGCTTAGCTTCCGGTGGACAGGCCGGGGAGCTGTTTTTT
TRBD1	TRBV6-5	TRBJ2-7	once	CASSTAGTASYEQYF	TGTGCCAGCAGTACCGCCGGGACAGCCTCCTACGAGCAGTACTTC
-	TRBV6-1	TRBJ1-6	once	CASSEARGGASSYNSPLHF	TGTGCCAGCAGTGAAGCGCGAGGGGGGGCCAGCTCCTATAATTCACCCCTCCACTTT
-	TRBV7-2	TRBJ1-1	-	CASSLNSRDTEAFF	TGTGCCAGCAGCTTAAATTCCAGAGACACTGAAGCTTTCTTT
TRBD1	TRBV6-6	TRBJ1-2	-	CASRGGNYGYTF	TGTGCTAGCAGGGGGGGGAACTATGGCTACACCTTC
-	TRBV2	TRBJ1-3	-	CASSEEGARGNTIYF	TGTGCCAGCAGTGAGGAAGGGGCTCGAGGAAACACCATATATTTT
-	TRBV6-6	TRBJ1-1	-	CASSYSPTVLHTEAFF	TGTGCCAGCAGTTACTCTCCGACAGTTTTACACACTGAAGCTTTTTTT
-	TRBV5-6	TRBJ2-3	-	CASSLGPTDTQYF	TGTGCCAGCAGCTTAGGGCCCACAGATACGCAGTATTTT
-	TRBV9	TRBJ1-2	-	CASSPGGEAIYGYTF	TGTGCCAGCAGCCCAGGAGGGGAGGCTATCTATGGCTACACCTTC
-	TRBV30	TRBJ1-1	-	CAWRLAGVMNTEAFF	TGTGCCTGGAGGCTAGCAGGGGTCATGAACACTGAAGCTTTCTTT
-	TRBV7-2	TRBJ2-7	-	CASSFTRDIGDEQYF	TGTGCCAGCAGCTTTACCAGGGACATCGGAGACGAGCAGTACTTC
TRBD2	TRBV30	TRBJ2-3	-	CAWSGKLAGVDTQYF	TGTGCCTGGAGTGGAAAACTAGCGGGGGTTGATACGCAGTATTTT
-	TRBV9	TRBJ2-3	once	CASSVRGGLVDTQYF	TGTGCCAGCAGCGTCCGTGGGGGGTTGGTAGATACGCAGTATTTT
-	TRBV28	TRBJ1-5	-	CASRKKVAGKGQPQHF	TGTGCCAGCAGGAAAAAAGTGGCAGGGAAAGGTCAGCCCCAGCATTTT
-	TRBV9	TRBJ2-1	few	CASSVAGSLEQFF	TGTGCCAGCAGCGTAGCGGGAAGTCTTGAGCAGTTCTTC
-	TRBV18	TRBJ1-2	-	CASSKQGDGYTF	TGTGCCAGCTCAAAACAGGGCGATGGCTACACCTTC
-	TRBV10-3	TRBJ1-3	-	CAISGTAGNVFGNTIYF	TGTGCCATCAGTGGGACCGCGGGCAATGTATTTGGAAACACCATATATTTT
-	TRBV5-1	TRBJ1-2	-	CASSSSGELHGYTF	TGCGCCAGCAGCTCATCAGGGGAACTTCATGGCTACACCTTC
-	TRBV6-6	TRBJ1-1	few	CASRLQRNTEAFF	TGTGCCAGCAGGCTCCAGAGAAACACTGAAGCTTTCTTT
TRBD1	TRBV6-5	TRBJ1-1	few	CASSGDRPEAFF	TGTGCCAGCAGTGGGGACAGGCCTGAAGCTTTCTTT
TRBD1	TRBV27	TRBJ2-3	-	CASNQDRAATDTQYF	TGTGCCAGCAACCAGGACAGGGCGGCGACAGATACGCAGTATTTT
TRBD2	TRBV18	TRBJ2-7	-	CASSRSGVYEQYF	TGTGCCAGCTCACGCAGCGGGGTTTACGAGCAGTACTTC
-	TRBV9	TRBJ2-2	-	CASSVAGSNTGELFF	TGTGCCAGCAGCGTCGCTGGATCGAACACCGGGGAGCTGTTTTTT
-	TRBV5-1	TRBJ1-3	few	CASSLDQYSGNTIYF	TGCGCCAGCAGCTTAGATCAGTACTCTGGAAACACCATATATTTT
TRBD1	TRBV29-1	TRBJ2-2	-	CSVRDRETGELFF	TGCAGCGTTAGGGACAGGGAAACCGGGGAGCTGTTTTTT
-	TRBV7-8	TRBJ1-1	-	CASSLVSGRSNTEAFF	TGTGCCAGCAGCTTAGTTTCGGGACGGTCAAACACTGAAGCTTTCTTT
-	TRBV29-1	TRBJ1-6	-	CSVVWNSPLHF	TGCAGCGTTGTATGGAATTCACCCCTCCACTTT
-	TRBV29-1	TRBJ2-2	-	CSVADTGELFF	TGCAGCGTTGCAGACACCGGGGAGCTGTTTTTT
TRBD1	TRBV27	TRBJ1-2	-	CASSSLGTGGTNYGYTF	TGTGCCAGCAGTTCTCTCGGGACAGGGGGCACGAACTATGGCTACACCTTC
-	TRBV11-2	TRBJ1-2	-	CASSLVTGLYGYTF	TGTGCCAGCAGCTTAGTGACAGGACTTTATGGCTACACCTTC
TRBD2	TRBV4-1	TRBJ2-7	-	CASSRGGDSYEQYF	TGCGCCAGCAGTCGCGGGGGGGATTCCTACGAGCAGTACTTC
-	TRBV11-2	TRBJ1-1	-	CASSPVGDTEAFF	TGTGCCAGCAGCCCAGTGGGAGACACTGAAGCTTTCTTT
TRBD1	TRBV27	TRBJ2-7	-	CASSLLGQGSIMGYEQYF	TGTGCCAGCAGTTTATTGGGACAGGGGAGTATCATGGGCTACGAGCAGTACTTC
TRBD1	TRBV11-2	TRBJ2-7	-	CASSPEGGQAMYEQYF	TGTGCCAGCAGCCCAGAGGGGGGACAGGCTATGTACGAGCAGTACTTC
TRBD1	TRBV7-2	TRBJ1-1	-	CASSSPSSGGRAFF	TGTGCCAGCAGCAGTCCGTCGTCAGGGGGTCGAGCTTTCTTT
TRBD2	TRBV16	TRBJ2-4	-	CASSLRGGATAGSAKNIQYF	TGTGCCAGCAGCCTAAGGGGAGGGGCCACGGCCGGGTCTGCCAAAAACATTCAGTACTTC
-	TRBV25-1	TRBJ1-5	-	CASSFSGNQPQHF	TGTGCCAGCTCCTTTAGCGGCAATCAGCCCCAGCATTTT
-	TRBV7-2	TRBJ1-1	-	CASSLEGGASHTEAFF	TGTGCCAGCAGCTTAGAGGGGGGAGCCAGCCACACTGAAGCTTTCTTT
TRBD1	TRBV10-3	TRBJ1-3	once	CAISQNRGEVGNTIYF	TGTGCCATCAGCCAAAACAGGGGAGAGGTTGGAAACACCATATATTTT
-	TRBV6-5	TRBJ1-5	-	CASKGRATSNQPQHF	TGTGCCAGCAAAGGACGGGCAACCAGCAATCAGCCCCAGCATTTT
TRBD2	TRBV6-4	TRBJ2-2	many	CASSERGGTGELFF	TGTGCCAGCAGTGAGCGGGGGGGCACCGGGGAGCTGTTTTTT
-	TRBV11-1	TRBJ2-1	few	CASSFDGNPRNEQFF	TGTGCCAGCAGCTTCGACGGAAACCCCCGCAATGAGCAGTTCTTC
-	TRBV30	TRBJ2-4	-	CAWSLGGEGNIQYF	TGTGCCTGGAGTCTAGGGGGGGAGGGAAACATTCAGTACTTC
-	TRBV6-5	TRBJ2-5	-	CASSHGETQYF	TGTGCCAGCAGCCACGGGGAGACCCAGTACTTC
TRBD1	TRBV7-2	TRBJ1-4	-	CASSRDRGNEKLFF	TGTGCCAGCAGCAGAGACAGGGGCAATGAAAAACTGTTTTTT
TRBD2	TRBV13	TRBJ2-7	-	CASSVIAGSSYEQYF	TGTGCCAGCAGCGTTATAGCGGGGTCCTCCTACGAGCAGTACTTC
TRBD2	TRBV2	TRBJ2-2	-	CASSLRTLAGAGELFF	TGTGCCAGCAGTCTACGGACACTAGCGGGGGCCGGGGAGCTGTTTTTT
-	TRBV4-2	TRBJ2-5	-	CASSQDLRERETQYF	TGTGCCAGCAGCCAAGATCTTAGGGAGAGGGAGACCCAGTACTTC
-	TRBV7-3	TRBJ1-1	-	CASSLSPGRGNTEAFF	TGTGCCAGCAGCTTAAGTCCAGGGCGGGGGAACACTGAAGCTTTCTTT